The entry below gives a single T cell receptor (beta chain) sequence along with its context. Clones were sequenced by immunoSEQ multiplex PCR, and TCRdb holds only the in-frame ones, with some missing. The sample lists 250,000 to 400,000 clones, roughly nine tenths occurring once. These data come from a study of blood T cell repertoires in COVID-19. Study details: The analysed material was cDNA or gDNA that came from T cells, B-cell-depleted T cells, or PBMCs.

The TCR sequence derives from a woman under 40 with COVID-19, enrolled during active disease. Sequencing input: peripheral blood.

CDR3 in DNA: TGTGCCAGCAGACCCACGGGACAGGGATTAGGCTACACCTTC. Protein product: CASRPTGQGLGYTF. The chain links TRBV27 to TRBJ1-2; TRBD1 matches 9 bases. J lost 8 bases, V lost 6 bases, and 10 bases had no gene match. CDR3 length: 14 amino acids. Germline V gene sequence: CDR1 MNHEY, CDR2 SMNVEV (reference sequence).